This T cell receptor (beta chain) was profiled in a study of T-cell reconstitution after alpha-beta-depleted transplantation in children. This CDR3 region has 14 residues. The ends lost 7 bases at V and 1 base at J; junction bases unmatched: 4. This sample's TCRbeta library carried unique molecular identifier barcodes. TCRdb re-derived calls from the PCR reads in MiXCR, one entry per CDR3 protein. The sample includes approximately 130,000 distinct CDR3 sequences, roughly 9% of them seen just once. The rearrangement uses TRBV12-3 or TRBV12-4 and TRBJ1-3; 7 bases match TRBD1. This TCR came from a girl in the first two years of life who had a stem cell transplant for combined immunodeficiency, so the T cells may come from the graft donor. The sequencing used PBMCs, mostly from graft donor cells, collected 180 days after TCRalphabeta/CD19-depleted stem cell transplant. CDR3 nucleotide sequence: TGTGCCAGCACCCAGGGGGTTTCTGGAAACACCATATATTTT. Its translation: CASTQGVSGNTIYF.